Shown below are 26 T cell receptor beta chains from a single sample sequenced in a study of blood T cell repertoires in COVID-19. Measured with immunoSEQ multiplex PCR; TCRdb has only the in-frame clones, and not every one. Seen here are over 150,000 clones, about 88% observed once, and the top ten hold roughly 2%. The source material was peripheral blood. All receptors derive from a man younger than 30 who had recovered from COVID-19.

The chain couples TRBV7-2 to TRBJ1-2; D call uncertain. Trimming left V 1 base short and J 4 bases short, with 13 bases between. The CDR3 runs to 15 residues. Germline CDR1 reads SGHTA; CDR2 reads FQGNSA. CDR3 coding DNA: TGTGCCAGCAGCTTAGTTCTGGTGGAGCTCTATGGCTACACCTTC. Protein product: CASSLVLVELYGYTF. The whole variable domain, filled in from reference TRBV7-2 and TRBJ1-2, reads GAGVSQSPSNKVTEKGKDVELRCDPISGHTALYWYRQSLGQGLEFLIYFQGNSAPDKSGLPSDRFSAERTGGSVSTLTIQRTQQEDSAVYLCASSLVLVELYGYTFGSGTRLTVV.

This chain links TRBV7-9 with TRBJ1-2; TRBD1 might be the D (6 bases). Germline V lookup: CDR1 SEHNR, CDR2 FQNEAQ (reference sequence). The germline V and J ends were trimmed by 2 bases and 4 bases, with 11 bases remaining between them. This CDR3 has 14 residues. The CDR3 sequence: CASSLSEGVYGYTF. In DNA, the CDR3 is TGTGCCAGCAGCTTAAGTGAGGGGGTCTATGGCTACACCTTC.

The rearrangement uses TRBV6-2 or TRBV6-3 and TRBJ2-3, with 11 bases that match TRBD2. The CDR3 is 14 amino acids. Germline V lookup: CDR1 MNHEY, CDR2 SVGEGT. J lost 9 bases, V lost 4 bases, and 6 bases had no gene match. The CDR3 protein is CASSFGTSGTTQYF. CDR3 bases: TGTGCCAGCAGTTTTGGGACTAGCGGCACAACGCAGTATTTT.

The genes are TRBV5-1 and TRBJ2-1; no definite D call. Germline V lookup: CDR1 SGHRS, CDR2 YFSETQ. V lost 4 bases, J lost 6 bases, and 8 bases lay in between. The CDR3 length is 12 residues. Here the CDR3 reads CASSPGSNEQFF. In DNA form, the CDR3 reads TGCGCCAGCAGCCCCGGTAGCAATGAGCAGTTCTTC.

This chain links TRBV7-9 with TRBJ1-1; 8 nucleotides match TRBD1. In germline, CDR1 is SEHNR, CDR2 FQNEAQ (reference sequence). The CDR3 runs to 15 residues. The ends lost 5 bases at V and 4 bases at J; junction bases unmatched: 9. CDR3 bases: TGTGCCAGCAGCCGACGTCAGGGGGCAGCCACTGAAGCTTTCTTT. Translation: CASSRRQGAATEAFF.

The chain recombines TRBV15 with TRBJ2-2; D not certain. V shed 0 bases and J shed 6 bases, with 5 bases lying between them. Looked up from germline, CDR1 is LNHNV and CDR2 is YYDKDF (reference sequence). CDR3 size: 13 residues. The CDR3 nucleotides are TGTGCCACCAGCAGAGATCCAGCCGGGGAGCTGTTTTTT. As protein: CATSRDPAGELFF.

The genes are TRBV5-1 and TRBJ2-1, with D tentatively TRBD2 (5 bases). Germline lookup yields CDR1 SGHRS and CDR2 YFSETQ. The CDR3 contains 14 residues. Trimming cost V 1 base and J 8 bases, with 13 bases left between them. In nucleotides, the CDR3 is TGCGCCAGCAGCTTGAGTCTAGCAGTCGATGAGCAGTTCTTC. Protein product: CASSLSLAVDEQFF.

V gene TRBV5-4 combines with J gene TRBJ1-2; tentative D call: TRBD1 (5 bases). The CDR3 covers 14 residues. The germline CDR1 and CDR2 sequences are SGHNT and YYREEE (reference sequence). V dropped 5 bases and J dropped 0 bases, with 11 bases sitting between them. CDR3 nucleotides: TGTGCCAGCAGACAGCCGGGGGCTAACTATGGCTACACCTTC. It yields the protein CASRQPGANYGYTF.

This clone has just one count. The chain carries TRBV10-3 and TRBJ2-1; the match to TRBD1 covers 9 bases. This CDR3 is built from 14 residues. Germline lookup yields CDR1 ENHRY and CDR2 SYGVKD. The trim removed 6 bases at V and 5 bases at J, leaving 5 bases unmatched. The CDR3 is CAISDRGGNNEQFF. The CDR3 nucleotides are TGTGCCATCAGCGACAGGGGGGGAAACAATGAGCAGTTCTTC.

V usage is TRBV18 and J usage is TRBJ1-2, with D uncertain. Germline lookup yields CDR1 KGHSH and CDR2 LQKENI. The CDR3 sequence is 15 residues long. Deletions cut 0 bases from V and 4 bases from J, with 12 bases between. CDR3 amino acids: CASSPPGMGVYGYTF. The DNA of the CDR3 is TGTGCCAGCTCACCACCGGGCATGGGCGTCTATGGCTACACCTTC.

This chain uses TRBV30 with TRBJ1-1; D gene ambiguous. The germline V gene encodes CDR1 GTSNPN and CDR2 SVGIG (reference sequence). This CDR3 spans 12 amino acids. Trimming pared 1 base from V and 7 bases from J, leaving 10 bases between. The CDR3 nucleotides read TGTGCCTGGAGTGCGCAGGCAATTGAAGCTTTCTTT. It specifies CAWSAQAIEAFF.

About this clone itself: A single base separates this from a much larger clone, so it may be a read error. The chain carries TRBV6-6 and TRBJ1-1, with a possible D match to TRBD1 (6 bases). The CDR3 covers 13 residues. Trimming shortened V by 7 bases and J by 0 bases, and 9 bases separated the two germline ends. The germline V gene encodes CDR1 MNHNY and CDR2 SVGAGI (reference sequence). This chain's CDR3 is CASKDSMNTEAFF. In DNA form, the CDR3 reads TGTGCCAGCAAGGACAGCATGAACACTGAAGCTTTCTTT.

The CDR3 loop reads CASSFSVTRETQYF. DNA of the CDR3: TGCGCCAGCAGCTTCAGCGTTACTCGAGAGACCCAGTACTTC. V usage is TRBV5-1 and J usage is TRBJ2-5; D remains unclear. The CDR3 runs to 14 residues. Deletions cut 2 bases from V and 4 bases from J, with 12 bases between. Germline CDR1 SGHRS, CDR2 YFSETQ. Filled out from reference TRBV5-1 and TRBJ2-5, the complete variable domain reads KAGVTQTPRYLIKTRGQQVTLSCSPISGHRSVSWYQQTPGQGLQFLFEYFSETQRNKGNFPGRFSGRQFSNSRSEMNVSTLELGDSALYLCASSFSVTRETQYFGPGTRLLVL.

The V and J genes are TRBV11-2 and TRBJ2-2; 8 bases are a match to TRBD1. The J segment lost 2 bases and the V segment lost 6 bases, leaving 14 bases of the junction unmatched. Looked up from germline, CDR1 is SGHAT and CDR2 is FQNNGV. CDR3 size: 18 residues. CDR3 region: CASSPTPPGTGNTGELFF. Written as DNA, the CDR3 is TGTGCCAGCAGTCCTACTCCTCCCGGGACAGGCAACACCGGGGAGCTGTTTTTT.

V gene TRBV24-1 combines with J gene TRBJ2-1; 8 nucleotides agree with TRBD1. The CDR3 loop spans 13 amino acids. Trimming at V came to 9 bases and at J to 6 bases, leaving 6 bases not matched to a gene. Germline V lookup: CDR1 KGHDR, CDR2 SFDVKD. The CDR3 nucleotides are TGTGCCACCGGACAGGGCTCGGGCAATGAGCAGTTCTTC. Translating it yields CATGQGSGNEQFF.

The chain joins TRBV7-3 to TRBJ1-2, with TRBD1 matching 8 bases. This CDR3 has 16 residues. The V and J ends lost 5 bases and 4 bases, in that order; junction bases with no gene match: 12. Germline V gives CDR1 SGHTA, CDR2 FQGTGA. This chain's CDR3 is CASSPGQAASGYGYTF. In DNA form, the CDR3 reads TGTGCCAGCAGCCCGGGACAGGCCGCCTCGGGCTATGGCTACACCTTC. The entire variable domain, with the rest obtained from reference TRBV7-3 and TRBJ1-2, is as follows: GAGVSQTPSNKVTEKGKYVELRCDPISGHTALYWYRQSLGQGPEFLIYFQGTGAADDSGLPNDRFFAVRPEGSVSTLKIQRTERGDSAVYLCASSPGQAASGYGYTFGSGTRLTVV.

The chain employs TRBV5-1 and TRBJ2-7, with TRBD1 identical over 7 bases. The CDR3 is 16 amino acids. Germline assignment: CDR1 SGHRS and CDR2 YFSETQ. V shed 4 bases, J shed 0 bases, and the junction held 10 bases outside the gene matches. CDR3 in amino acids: CASSPRQGVSSYEQYF. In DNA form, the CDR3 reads TGCGCCAGCAGCCCACGGCAGGGGGTAAGCTCCTACGAGCAGTACTTC.

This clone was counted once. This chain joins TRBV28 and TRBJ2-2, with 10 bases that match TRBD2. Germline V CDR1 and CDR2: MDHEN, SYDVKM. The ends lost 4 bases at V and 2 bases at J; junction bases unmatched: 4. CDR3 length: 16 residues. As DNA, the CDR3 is TGTGCCAGCAGTTCCCGACTAGCGGGTAACACCGGGGAGCTGTTTTTT. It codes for CASSSRLAGNTGELFF. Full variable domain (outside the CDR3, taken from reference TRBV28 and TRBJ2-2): DVKVTQSSRYLVKRTGEKVFLECVQDMDHENMFWYRQDPGLGLRLIYFSYDVKMKEKGDIPEGYSVSREKKERFSLILESASTNQTSMYLCASSSRLAGNTGELFFGEGSRLTVL.

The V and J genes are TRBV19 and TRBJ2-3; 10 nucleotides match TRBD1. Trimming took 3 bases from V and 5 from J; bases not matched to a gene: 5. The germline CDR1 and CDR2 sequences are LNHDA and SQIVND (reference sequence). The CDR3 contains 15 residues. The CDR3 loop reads CASSIRGQGIDTQYF. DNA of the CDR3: TGTGCCAGTAGTATCAGGGGACAGGGGATAGATACGCAGTATTTT.

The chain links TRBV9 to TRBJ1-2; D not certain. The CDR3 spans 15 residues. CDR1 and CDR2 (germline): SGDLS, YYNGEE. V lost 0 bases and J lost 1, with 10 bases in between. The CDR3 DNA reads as TGTGCCAGCAGCGTAGGATGGCGGGGTAACTATGGCTACACCTTC. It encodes CASSVGWRGNYGYTF.

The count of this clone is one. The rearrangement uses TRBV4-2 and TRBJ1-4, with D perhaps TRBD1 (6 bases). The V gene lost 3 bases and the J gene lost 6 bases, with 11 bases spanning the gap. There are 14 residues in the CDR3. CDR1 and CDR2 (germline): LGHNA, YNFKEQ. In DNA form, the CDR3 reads TGTGCCAGCAGCCAGAGCAACAGGGATGAAAAACTGTTTTTT. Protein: CASSQSNRDEKLFF.

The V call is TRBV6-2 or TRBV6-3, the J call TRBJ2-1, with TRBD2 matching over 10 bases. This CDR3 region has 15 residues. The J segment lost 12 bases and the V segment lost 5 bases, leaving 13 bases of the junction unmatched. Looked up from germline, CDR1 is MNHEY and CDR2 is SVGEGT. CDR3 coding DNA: TGTGCCAGCAGTCCCCGGACTAGCGGCCCTGGTGGGCAGTTCTTC. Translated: CASSPRTSGPGGQFF.

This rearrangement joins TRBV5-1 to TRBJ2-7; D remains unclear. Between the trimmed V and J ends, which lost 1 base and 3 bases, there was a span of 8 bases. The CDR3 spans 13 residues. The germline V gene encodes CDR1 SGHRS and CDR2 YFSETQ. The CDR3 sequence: CASSLFPSYEQYF. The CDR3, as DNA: TGCGCCAGCAGCTTGTTTCCCAGCTACGAGCAGTACTTC. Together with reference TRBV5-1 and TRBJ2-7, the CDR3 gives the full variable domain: KAGVTQTPRYLIKTRGQQVTLSCSPISGHRSVSWYQQTPGQGLQFLFEYFSETQRNKGNFPGRFSGRQFSNSRSEMNVSTLELGDSALYLCASSLFPSYEQYFGPGTRLTVT.

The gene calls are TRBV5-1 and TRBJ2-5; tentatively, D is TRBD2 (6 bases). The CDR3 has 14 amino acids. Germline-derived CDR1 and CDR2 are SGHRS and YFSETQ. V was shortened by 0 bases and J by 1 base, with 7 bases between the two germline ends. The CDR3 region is CASSLAGVQETQYF. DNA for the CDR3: TGCGCCAGCAGCTTGGCGGGGGTCCAAGAGACCCAGTACTTC.

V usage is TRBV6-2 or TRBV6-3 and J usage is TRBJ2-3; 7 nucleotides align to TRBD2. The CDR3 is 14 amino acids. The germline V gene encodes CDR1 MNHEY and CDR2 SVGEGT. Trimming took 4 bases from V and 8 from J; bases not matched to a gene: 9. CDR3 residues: CASSWLRERGTQYF. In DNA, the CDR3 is TGTGCCAGCAGTTGGTTGCGGGAGCGGGGTACGCAGTATTTT.

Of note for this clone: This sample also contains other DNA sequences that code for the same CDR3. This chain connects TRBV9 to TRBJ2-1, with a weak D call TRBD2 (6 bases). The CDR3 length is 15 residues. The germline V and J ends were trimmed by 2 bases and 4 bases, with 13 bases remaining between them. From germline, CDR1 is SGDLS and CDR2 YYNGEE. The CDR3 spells CASSVGGARYNEQFF. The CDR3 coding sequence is TGTGCCAGCAGCGTGGGGGGAGCAAGGTACAATGAGCAGTTCTTC.